This T cell receptor (beta chain) emerged from a study of post-analysis software for immune sequencing data (dated by TCRdb to the mid-2010s). Background on the whole study: The recorded disease courses included relapsing-remitting, secondary progressive and progressive-relapsing multiple sclerosis, and some patients had no subtype annotation. The patient repertoires were set against 10 or so previously published healthy control repertoires from donors whose ages ranged from about 6 to 25 years. A subset of samples was prepared in parallel using single-end sample barcoding, then pooled and co-amplified after Illumina adapter ligation. Summary of the overall study and its limitations: Compared with controls, multiple sclerosis patients had significantly lower normalized Chao1 diversity, a finding suggesting substantial peripheral T-cell clonal expansion. Patients showed significantly higher frequencies than controls for 4 or 5 TRBV segments, among them TRBV5-6, TRBV5-1 and TRBV20-1. Direct clustering with F measure showed strong co-clustering of samples prepared in the same batch, prompting a batch-effect correction. The multiple sclerosis patient group was slightly younger than the control group.

The CDR3 holds 19 amino acids from the cysteine to the phenylalanine. Solely the CDR3 DNA is kept, with 57 bases framed from the first base. Looking up the germline V gene (reference sequence) yields CDR1 SSHAT and CDR2 FNYEAQ. This clonotype was seen only a few times. Its target antigen remains unknown. The junction does not match germline at one end; this may be a read error. To prepare the library, PCR was applied. Sequencing relied on an Illumina HiSeq 2500. To reduce PCR and sequencing biases, unique molecular identifiers were built into the TCR beta cDNA libraries. Per 1 to 10 million input T cells, roughly 0.5 million cDNA molecules were obtained, such that each molecule approximated one T cell. Patient libraries were prepared and sequenced with the same protocol used for the earlier healthy control dataset. Within a given batch, samples were prepared together, multiplexed and sequenced on the same HiSeq lane. From the authors' description of their analysis: Raw barcoded reads were processed with MIGEC, discarding single-read molecular identifier groups before consensus assembly and CDR3 extraction. VDJtools was used for post-analysis of the clonotype tables, and diversity was normalized by down-sampling every dataset to the size of the smallest sample. In repertoire overlap clustering, CDR3 amino acid sequences, but not nucleotide sequences, were matched to correct batch-related cross-sample contamination. The public sequencing data were trimmed at Q25 with fastp and processed into clonotypes with MiXCR by TCRdb, which kept only in-frame beta chains. All rows with the same CDR3 protein become a single entry with the most common DNA and genes. V and J calls and clone size were set by TCRdb, not the authors. The sample records about 460,000 distinct CDR3 sequences, around 40% of which are singletons. Of the sample, roughly 12% is held by the ten largest clones.

To demonstrate the VDJtools post-analysis software, TCR beta repertoires were profiled from the peripheral blood of over ten young patients with multiple sclerosis. Multiple sclerosis patients were children and adolescents aged about 6 to 16 years. The sequence derives from a girl between 5 and 17 years old with multiple sclerosis. Sequencing was performed on blood. The rearranged segments are TRBV7-7 and TRBJ2-1, with 14 junctional bases fitting TRBD2. The CDR3: CASSLASTSGRATYNEQFF. The bases are TGTGCTAGCAGCTTAGCTTCGACTAGCGGGAGGGCGACCTACAATGAGCAGTTCTTC.